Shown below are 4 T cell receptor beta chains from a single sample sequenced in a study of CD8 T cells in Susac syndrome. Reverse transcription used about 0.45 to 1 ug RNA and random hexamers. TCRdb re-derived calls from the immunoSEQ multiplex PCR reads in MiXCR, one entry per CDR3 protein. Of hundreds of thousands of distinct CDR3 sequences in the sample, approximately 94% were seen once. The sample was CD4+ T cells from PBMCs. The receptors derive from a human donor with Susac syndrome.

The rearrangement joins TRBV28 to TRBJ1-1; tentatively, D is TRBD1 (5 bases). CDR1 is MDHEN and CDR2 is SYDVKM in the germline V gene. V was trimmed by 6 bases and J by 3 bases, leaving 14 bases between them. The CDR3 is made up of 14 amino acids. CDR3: CASRFPGTYTEAFF. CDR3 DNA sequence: TGTGCCAGCAGATTCCCCGGGACCTACACTGAAGCTTTCTTT.

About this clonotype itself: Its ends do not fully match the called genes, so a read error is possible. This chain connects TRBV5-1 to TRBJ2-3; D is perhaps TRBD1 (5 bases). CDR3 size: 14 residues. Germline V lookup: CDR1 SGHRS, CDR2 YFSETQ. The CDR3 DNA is TGCGCCAGCACCTTGACACAGGATGGCGATACGCAGTATTTT. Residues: CASTLTQDGDTQYF.

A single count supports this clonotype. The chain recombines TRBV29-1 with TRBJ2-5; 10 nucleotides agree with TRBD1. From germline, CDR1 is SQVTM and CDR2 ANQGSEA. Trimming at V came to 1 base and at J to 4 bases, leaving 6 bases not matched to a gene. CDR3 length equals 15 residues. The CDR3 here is CSVEGQGAGGETQYF. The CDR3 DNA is TGCAGCGTTGAAGGACAGGGGGCGGGGGGAGAGACCCAGTACTTC.

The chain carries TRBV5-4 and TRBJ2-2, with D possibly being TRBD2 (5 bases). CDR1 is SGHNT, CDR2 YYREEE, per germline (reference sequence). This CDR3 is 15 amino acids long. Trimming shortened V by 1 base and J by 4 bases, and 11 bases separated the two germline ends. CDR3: CASSLSASLTGELFF. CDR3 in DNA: TGTGCCAGCAGCTTGAGCGCTAGCCTCACCGGGGAGCTGTTTTTT. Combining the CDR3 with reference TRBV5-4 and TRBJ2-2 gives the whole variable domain ETGVTQSPTHLIKTRGQQVTLRCSSQSGHNTVSWYQQALGQGPQFIFQYYREEENGRGNFPPRFSGLQFPNYSSELNVNALELDDSALYLCASSLSASLTGELFFGEGSRLTVL.